This T cell receptor beta chain was obtained from a study of blood T cell repertoires in COVID-19. Clones were sequenced by immunoSEQ multiplex PCR, and TCRdb holds only the in-frame ones, with some missing. Of about 240,000 clones in the sample, roughly four fifths were seen once. The CDR3 loop spans 13 amino acids. CDR1 and CDR2 from the germline V gene are MNHEY and SVGAGI. V dropped 2 bases and J dropped 8 bases, with 10 bases sitting between them. The sequencing sample was made of peripheral blood. This TCR came from an older woman with active or convalescent COVID-19. This chain joins TRBV6-5 and TRBJ2-1; D is perhaps TRBD2 (5 bases). DNA for the CDR3: TGTGCCAGCAGTTACCGAACTAGGGATGAGCAGTTCTTC. It is translated as CASSYRTRDEQFF.